The next 18 T cell receptor beta chains were all read from a single sample in a study of blood T cell repertoires in COVID-19 (dated by TCRdb to the early 2020s). Library generation was performed with the immunoSEQ multiplex PCR assay. Drawn from immuneACCESS, this table holds only the in-frame rearrangements with V and J called that TCRdb kept. Clones are partly lost; checked studies trace under half to an unresolved V gene and leave the rest unexplained. In this sample the table shows 200,000 to 300,000 clones, approximately 86% of which occur a single time. The ten biggest clones cover approximately 2.6% of the sample. Sequencing was carried out using PBMCs or T cells enriched from blood (not recorded which). Every receptor here comes from a woman between 18 and 29 years old who had recovered from COVID-19.

V gene TRBV9 combines with J gene TRBJ1-2; TRBD1 might be the D (5 bases). The CDR3 has 12 amino acids. Per the germline V gene, CDR1 is SGDLS and CDR2 is YYNGEE. V dropped 4 bases and J dropped 1 base, with 5 bases sitting between them. CDR3 DNA: TGTGCCAGCAGCCAGGGTAACTATGGCTACACCTTC. Encoded protein: CASSQGNYGYTF. Together with reference TRBV9 and TRBJ1-2, the CDR3 gives the full variable domain: DSGVTQTPKHLITATGQRVTLRCSPRSGDLSVYWYQQSLDQGLQFLIQYYNGEERAKGNILERFSAQQFPDLHSELNLSSLELGDSALYFCASSQGNYGYTFGSGTRLTVV.

This clone was recorded a few times. This chain uses TRBV19 with TRBJ1-1; D is uncertain. Germline lookup yields CDR1 LNHDA and CDR2 SQIVND (reference sequence). This CDR3 spans 12 amino acids. V dropped 1 base and J dropped 6 bases, with 6 bases sitting between them. DNA of the CDR3: TGTGCCAGTAGTATAGGGCCCGCTGAAGCTTTCTTT. Its translation: CASSIGPAEAFF.

V is TRBV10-3 and J is TRBJ2-3, with D possibly TRBD2 on 7 matching bases. V was shortened by 8 bases and J by 2 bases, with 17 bases between the two germline ends. The V gene's germline CDR1 is ENHRY and CDR2 SYGVKD. This CDR3 spans 15 amino acids. This CDR3 reads CAIRLGGPNTDTQYF. The CDR3 bases are TGTGCCATCCGATTGGGGGGGCCCAACACAGATACGCAGTATTTT.

CDR3 region: CSVAEDRNYGYTF. CDR3 bases: TGCAGCGTAGCGGAGGACAGAAACTATGGCTACACCTTC. The gene calls are TRBV29-1 and TRBJ1-2, with TRBD1 as a possible D gene (6 bases). Germline lookup yields CDR1 SQVTM and CDR2 ANQGSEA. This CDR3 spans 13 amino acids. Trimming removed 6 bases at V and 2 bases at J, with 13 bases between.

Only a few counts were recorded for this clone. This chain joins TRBV2 and TRBJ1-2; a weak D match, TRBD1 (6 bases). Germline V gene lookup returns CDR1 SNHLY and CDR2 FYNNEI. With 7 bases removed from V and 8 bases from J, the gap between germline ends came to 17 bases. The CDR3 consists of 13 residues. CDR3 in DNA: TGTGCCAGCAATGCCGTCAGGGGCAACGGCTACACCTTC. Translating gives CASNAVRGNGYTF.

The chain is built from TRBV29-1 and TRBJ1-1, with TRBD1 as a possible D gene (6 bases). V lost 7 bases, J lost 0 bases, and 12 bases lay in between. Germline CDR1 reads SQVTM; CDR2 reads ANQGSEA. The CDR3 totals 13 residues. The CDR3 sequence is CSAGGQLNTEAFF. For the CDR3, the DNA is TGCAGCGCCGGCGGACAGCTGAACACTGAAGCTTTCTTT.

This clone was found a few times. The chain has TRBV6-5 and TRBJ2-6; D perhaps matches TRBD1 (6 bases). Germline lookup yields CDR1 MNHEY and CDR2 SVGAGI. V lost 6 bases to trimming and J lost 1 base, with 10 bases between them. This CDR3 is 15 amino acids long. This CDR3 reads CASSETGSGANVLTF. CDR3 bases: TGTGCCAGCAGCGAGACAGGTTCTGGGGCCAACGTCCTGACTTTC.

The rearrangement joins TRBV21-1 to TRBJ2-7; the table's D call of TRBD1 was not tested on the DNA. TRBV21-1 counts as a pseudogene. The CDR3 is 18 residues long. The CDR3 here is CASSPHRVGAGDSYEQYF. The DNA for the CDR3 is TGTGCCAGCAGCCCCCACAGGGTTGGGGCCGGGGACTCCTACGAGCAGTACTTC.

V and J are TRBV2 and TRBJ2-7; the D gene is possibly TRBD2 (6 bases). Germline loops: CDR1 SNHLY, CDR2 FYNNEI. The germline V and J ends were trimmed by 9 bases and 6 bases, with 18 bases remaining between them. The length of the CDR3 is 13 residues. CDR3: CARKRTSTFEQYF. CDR3 in DNA: TGTGCCAGGAAAAGAACTAGCACATTCGAGCAGTACTTC.

This chain connects TRBV27 to TRBJ2-3, with 9 bases identical to TRBD2. The J segment lost 3 bases and the V segment lost 5 bases, leaving 27 bases of the junction unmatched. The CDR3 is 22 residues long. In germline, CDR1 is MNHEY, CDR2 SMNVEV (reference sequence). Written as DNA, the CDR3 is TGTGCCAGCAGTCCTATAGGTCGTTACCGATATAGCGGGAGTGGGATGACAGATACGCAGTATTTT. Translation: CASSPIGRYRYSGSGMTDTQYF.

V gene TRBV5-5 combines with J gene TRBJ2-1; 8 nucleotides agree with TRBD2. This CDR3 contains 14 residues. V was clipped by 6 bases and J by 7 bases; unmatched bases: 9. Germline CDR1 and CDR2: SGHKS and YYEKEE (reference sequence). The CDR3 loop is CASNRAGASNEQFF. CDR3 DNA sequence: TGTGCCAGCAATAGAGCGGGAGCTTCAAATGAGCAGTTCTTC.

The chain carries TRBV27 and TRBJ2-3, with 13 bases aligning to TRBD2. Per the germline V gene, CDR1 is MNHEY and CDR2 is SMNVEV (reference sequence). CDR3 length equals 19 residues. With 5 bases clipped from V and 3 bases from J, the junction kept 14 bases outside the gene matches. The CDR3 DNA follows: TGTGCCAGCAGTACCTCGAACTCCGGGACTAGCGGGGTAACAGATACGCAGTATTTT. Translating it yields CASSTSNSGTSGVTDTQYF.

V is TRBV7-9 and J is TRBJ1-2; 8 nucleotides match TRBD1. The CDR3 contains 17 residues. Germline trimming cut 0 bases from V and 0 bases from J; bases unmatched to any gene: 6. Germline CDR1 is SEHNR and CDR2 is FQNEAQ (reference sequence). CDR3 amino acids: CASSLALGTGSNYGYTF. The DNA for the CDR3 is TGTGCCAGCAGCTTAGCGTTGGGGACAGGCTCTAACTATGGCTACACCTTC.

The chain uses TRBV24-1 and TRBJ2-1; 7 positions agree with TRBD2. The V gene's germline CDR1 is KGHDR and CDR2 SFDVKD. Trimming cost V 6 bases and J 4 bases; bases outside gene matches: 11. The CDR3 has 16 amino acids. As DNA, the CDR3 is TGTGCCACCAGTCTGGGAAGACTAGCAGATTACAATGAGCAGTTCTTC. It encodes CATSLGRLADYNEQFF.

The chain has TRBV7-9 and TRBJ2-6; TRBD1 matches 9 bases. This CDR3 is built from 16 residues. The germline CDR1 and CDR2 sequences are SEHNR and FQNEAQ (reference sequence). Losses at the gene ends were 6 bases for V and 2 bases for J; bases not matched to a gene: 5. Here the CDR3 reads CASRGTGTPGANVLTF. As DNA, the CDR3 is TGTGCCAGCAGGGGGACAGGGACCCCTGGGGCCAACGTCCTGACTTTC.

The chain recombines TRBV4-1 with TRBJ1-1; D uncertain. This CDR3 region has 13 residues. CDR1 and CDR2 (germline): MGHRA, YSYEKL. Between the trimmed V and J ends, which lost 0 bases and 8 bases, there was a span of 10 bases. The CDR3 loop reads CASSQDAGREAFF. Here the CDR3 DNA reads TGCGCCAGCAGCCAAGACGCCGGCAGGGAAGCTTTCTTT.

The chain is built from TRBV15 and TRBJ2-1; D is perhaps TRBD1 (5 bases). The germline gives CDR1 LNHNV, CDR2 YYDKDF (reference sequence). Trimming took off 1 base at V and 10 bases at J, with 8 bases between the two ends. The CDR3 is made up of 12 amino acids. CDR3 bases: TGTGCCACCAGCAGAGTGGGGCTCGAGCAGTTCTTC. Its protein is CATSRVGLEQFF.

The V gene is TRBV11-2, the J gene TRBJ1-6, with a weak D call TRBD1 (6 bases). Germline lookup yields CDR1 SGHAT and CDR2 FQNNGV. The CDR3 is made up of 14 amino acids. V shed 5 bases and J shed 10 bases, with 15 bases lying between them. CDR3 nucleotide sequence: TGTGCCAGCAGCCCCCTACAGGGATGGTCACCCCTCCACTTT. The encoded protein is CASSPLQGWSPLHF.